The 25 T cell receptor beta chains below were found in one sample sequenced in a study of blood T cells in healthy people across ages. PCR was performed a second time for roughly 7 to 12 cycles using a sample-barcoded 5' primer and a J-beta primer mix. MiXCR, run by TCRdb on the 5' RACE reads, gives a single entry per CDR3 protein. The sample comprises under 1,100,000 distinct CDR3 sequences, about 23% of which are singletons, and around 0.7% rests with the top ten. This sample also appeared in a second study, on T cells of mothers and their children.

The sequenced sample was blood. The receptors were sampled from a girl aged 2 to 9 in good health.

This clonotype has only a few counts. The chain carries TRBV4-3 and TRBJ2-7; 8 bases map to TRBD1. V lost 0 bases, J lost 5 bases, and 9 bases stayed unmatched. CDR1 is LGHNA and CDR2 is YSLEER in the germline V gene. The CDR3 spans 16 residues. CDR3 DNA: TGCGCCAGCAGCCAAGATGGGGGGACAGGCCTAGACGAGCAGTACTTC. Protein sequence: CASSQDGGTGLDEQYF.

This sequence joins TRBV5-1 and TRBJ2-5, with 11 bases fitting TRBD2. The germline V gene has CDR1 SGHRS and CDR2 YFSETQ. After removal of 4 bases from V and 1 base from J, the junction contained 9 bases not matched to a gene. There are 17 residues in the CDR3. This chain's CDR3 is CASSHATSGSAQETQYF. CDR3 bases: TGCGCCAGCAGCCATGCTACTAGCGGGAGTGCCCAAGAGACCCAGTACTTC.

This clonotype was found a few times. CDR3 protein: CASSLLHGYTF. The CDR3 nucleotides are TGTGCCAGCAGCTTGCTTCATGGCTACACCTTC. This chain connects TRBV5-5 to TRBJ1-2; D is unclear. CDR1 SGHKS and CDR2 YYEKEE come from the germline V gene (reference sequence). Trimming pared 1 base from V and 6 bases from J, leaving 4 bases between. The CDR3 spans 11 residues.

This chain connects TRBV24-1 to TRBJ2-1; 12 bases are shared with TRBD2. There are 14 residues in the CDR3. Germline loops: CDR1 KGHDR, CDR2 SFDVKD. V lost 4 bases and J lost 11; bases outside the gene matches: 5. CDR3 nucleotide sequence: TGTGCCACCAGTGACAAGGGACTAGCGGGCAAGCAGTTCTTC. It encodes CATSDKGLAGKQFF.

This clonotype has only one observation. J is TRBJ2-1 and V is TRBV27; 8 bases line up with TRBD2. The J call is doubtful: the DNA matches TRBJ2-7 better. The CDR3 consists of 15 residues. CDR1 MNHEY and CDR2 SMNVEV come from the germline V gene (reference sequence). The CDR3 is CASSPSGRLIYEQYF. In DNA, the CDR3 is TGTGCCAGCAGTCCCAGCGGGAGACTGATTTACGAGCAGTACTTC.

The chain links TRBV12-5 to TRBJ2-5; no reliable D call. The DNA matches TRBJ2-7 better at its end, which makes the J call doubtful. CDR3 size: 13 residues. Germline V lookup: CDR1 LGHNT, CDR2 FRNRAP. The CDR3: CASEVGFSDEQYF. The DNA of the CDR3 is TGTGCTAGTGAGGTAGGGTTTTCGGACGAGCAGTACTTC.

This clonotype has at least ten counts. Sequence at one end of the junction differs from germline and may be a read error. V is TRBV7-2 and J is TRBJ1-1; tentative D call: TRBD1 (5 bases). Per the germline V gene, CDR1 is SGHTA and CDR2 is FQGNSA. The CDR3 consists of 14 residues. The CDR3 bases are TGCGCCAGCAGCTTGGTCGGGGGGAACACTGAAGCTTTCTTT. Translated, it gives CASSLVGGNTEAFF. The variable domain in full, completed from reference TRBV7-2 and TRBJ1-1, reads GAGVSQSPSNKVTEKGKDVELRCDPISGHTALYWYRQSLGQGLEFLIYFQGNSAPDKSGLPSDRFSAERTGGSVSTLTIQRTQQEDSAVYLCASSLVGGNTEAFFGQGTRLTVV.

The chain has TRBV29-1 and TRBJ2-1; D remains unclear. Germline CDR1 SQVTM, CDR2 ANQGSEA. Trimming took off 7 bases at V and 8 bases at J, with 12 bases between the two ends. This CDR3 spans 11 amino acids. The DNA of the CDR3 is TGCAGCGGATCGAGTGGTTATGAGCAGTTCTTC. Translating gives CSGSSGYEQFF.

DNA for the CDR3: TGTGCCAGCAGTCCCCTCGGAGTAGCGGGGACCGACGAGCAGTACTTC. It codes for CASSPLGVAGTDEQYF. This chain joins TRBV27 and TRBJ2-7; 8 bases align to TRBD2. The germline V gene encodes CDR1 MNHEY and CDR2 SMNVEV (reference sequence). CDR3 length: 16 amino acids. J lost 5 bases, V lost 5 bases, and 14 bases had no gene match.

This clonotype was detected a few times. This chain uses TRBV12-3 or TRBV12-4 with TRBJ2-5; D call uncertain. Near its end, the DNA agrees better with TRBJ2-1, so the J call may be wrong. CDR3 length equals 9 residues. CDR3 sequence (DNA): TGTGCCAGCGGCAAGGGGCAGTTCTTC. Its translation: CASGKGQFF.

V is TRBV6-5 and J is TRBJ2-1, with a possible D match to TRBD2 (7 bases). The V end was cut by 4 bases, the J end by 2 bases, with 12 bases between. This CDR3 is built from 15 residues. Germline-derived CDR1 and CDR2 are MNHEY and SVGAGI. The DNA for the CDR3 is TGTGCCAGCAGTTCTTTAGGGGGGGCCTACAATGAGCAGTTCTTC. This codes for CASSSLGGAYNEQFF.

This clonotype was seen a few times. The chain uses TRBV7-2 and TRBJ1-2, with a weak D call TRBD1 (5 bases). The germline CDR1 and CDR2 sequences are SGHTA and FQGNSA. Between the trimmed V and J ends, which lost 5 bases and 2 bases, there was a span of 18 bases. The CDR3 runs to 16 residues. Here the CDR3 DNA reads TGTGCCAGCAGCCGTTTCCAGGGAAGAAGAAACTATGGCTACACCTTC. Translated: CASSRFQGRRNYGYTF.

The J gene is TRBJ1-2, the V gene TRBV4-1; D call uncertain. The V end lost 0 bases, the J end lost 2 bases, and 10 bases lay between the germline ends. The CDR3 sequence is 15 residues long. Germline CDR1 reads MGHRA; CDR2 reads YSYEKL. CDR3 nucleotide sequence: TGCGCCAGCAGCCAAGACGTGGCAGCGAACTATGGCTACACCTTC. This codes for CASSQDVAANYGYTF.

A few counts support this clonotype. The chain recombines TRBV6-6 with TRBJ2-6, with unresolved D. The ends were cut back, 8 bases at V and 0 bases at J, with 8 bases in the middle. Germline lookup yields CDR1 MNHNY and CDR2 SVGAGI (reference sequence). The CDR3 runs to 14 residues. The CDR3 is CASDKHSGANVLTF. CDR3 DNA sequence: TGTGCCAGCGATAAGCACTCTGGGGCCAACGTCCTGACTTTC.

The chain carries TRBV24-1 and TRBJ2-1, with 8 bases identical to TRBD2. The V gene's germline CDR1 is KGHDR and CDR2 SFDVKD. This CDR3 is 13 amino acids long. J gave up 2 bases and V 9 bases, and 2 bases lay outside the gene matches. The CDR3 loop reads CATSGGTYNEQFF. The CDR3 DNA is TGTGCCACCTCGGGGGGGACCTACAATGAGCAGTTCTTC.

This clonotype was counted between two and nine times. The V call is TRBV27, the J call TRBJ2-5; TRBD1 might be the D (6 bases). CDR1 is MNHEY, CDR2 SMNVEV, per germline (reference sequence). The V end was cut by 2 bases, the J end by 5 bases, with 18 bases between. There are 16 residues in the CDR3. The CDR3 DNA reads TGTGCCAGCAGTTTAGAGCCAGGGGAAAGGTGGGAGACCCAGTACTTC. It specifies CASSLEPGERWETQYF.

In DNA, the CDR3 is TGCAGTGCTAGGGTAGCAGGGGAGACCCAGTACTTC. It translates to CSARVAGETQYF. This sequence joins TRBV20-1 and TRBJ2-7, with a possible D match to TRBD1 (5 bases). The end of the DNA fits TRBJ2-5 better, so the J call may be wrong. This CDR3 contains 12 residues. Per the germline V gene, CDR1 is DFQATT and CDR2 is SNEGSKA (reference sequence).

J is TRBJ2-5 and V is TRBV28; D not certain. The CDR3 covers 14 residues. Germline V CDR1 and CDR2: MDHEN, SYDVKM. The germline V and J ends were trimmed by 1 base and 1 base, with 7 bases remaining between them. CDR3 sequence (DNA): TGTGCCAGCAGTTTATCGTACAGCCAAGAGACCCAGTACTTC. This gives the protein CASSLSYSQETQYF.

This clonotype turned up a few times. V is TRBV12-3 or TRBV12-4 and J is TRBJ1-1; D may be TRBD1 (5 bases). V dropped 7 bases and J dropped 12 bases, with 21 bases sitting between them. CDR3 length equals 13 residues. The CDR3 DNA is TGTGCCAGCAAAAGGGGCTCGACTGACCCGTCTTTCTTT. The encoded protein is CASKRGSTDPSFF.

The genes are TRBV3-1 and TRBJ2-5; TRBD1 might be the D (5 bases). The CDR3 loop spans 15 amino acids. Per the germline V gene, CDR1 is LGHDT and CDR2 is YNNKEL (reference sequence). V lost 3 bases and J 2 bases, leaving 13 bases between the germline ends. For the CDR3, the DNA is TGTGCCAGCAGCCATAGACAGACCCCTCAAGAGACCCAGTACTTC. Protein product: CASSHRQTPQETQYF.

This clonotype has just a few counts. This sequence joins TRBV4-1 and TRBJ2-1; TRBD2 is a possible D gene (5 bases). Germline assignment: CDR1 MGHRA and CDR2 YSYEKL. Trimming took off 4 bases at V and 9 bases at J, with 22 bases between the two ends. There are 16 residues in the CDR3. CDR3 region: CASSPSGRGGRTEQFF. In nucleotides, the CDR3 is TGCGCCAGCAGCCCTAGTGGGAGAGGAGGAAGGACTGAGCAGTTCTTC.

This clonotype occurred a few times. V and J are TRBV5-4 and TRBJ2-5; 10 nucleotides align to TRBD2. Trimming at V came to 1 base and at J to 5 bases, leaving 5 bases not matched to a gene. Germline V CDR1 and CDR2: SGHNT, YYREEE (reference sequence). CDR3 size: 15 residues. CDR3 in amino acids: CASSLTSGNRETQYF. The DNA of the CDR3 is TGTGCCAGCAGCTTGACTAGCGGGAATCGCGAGACCCAGTACTTC. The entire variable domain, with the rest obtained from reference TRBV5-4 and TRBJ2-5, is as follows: ETGVTQSPTHLIKTRGQQVTLRCSSQSGHNTVSWYQQALGQGPQFIFQYYREEENGRGNFPPRFSGLQFPNYSSELNVNALELDDSALYLCASSLTSGNRETQYFGPGTRLLVL.

DNA for the CDR3: TGCAGTGCTAGAGAGGGGAACACCGGGGAGCTGTTTTTT. Its protein is CSAREGNTGELFF. The V gene is TRBV20-1, the J gene TRBJ2-2; D call uncertain. Germline assignment: CDR1 DFQATT and CDR2 SNEGSKA (reference sequence). This CDR3 is built from 13 residues. The ends were cut back, 0 bases at V and 1 base at J, with 3 bases in the middle.

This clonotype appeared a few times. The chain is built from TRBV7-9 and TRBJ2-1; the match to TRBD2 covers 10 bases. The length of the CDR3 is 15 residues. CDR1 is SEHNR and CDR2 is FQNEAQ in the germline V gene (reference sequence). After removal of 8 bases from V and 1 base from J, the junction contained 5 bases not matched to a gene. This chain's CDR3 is CASGERGGSYNEQFF. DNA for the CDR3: TGTGCCAGCGGGGAGCGGGGGGGTTCCTACAATGAGCAGTTCTTC.

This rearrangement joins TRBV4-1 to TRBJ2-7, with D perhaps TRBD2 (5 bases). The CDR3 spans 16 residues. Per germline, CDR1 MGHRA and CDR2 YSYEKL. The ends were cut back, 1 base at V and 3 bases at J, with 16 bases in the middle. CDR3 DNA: TGCGCCAGCAGCCAAGTCACCGGGGATCTACTCTACGAGCAGTACTTC. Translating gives CASSQVTGDLLYEQYF.